These T cell receptor beta chains were read from a single sample in a study of shared clonotypes between healthy human individuals. The data were produced by immunoSEQ multiplex PCR, yet TCRdb's version contains in-frame clones alone and is incomplete. The sample carries about 1.4 million clones, roughly 96% recorded once. What was sequenced was naive CD4+ T cells sorted from blood. These receptor sequences come from a man between 25 and 39 years old in good health. CDR3s leave out the opening cysteine and the closing phenylalanine or tryptophan. The order of the fields is J gene, V gene, CDR3 protein.

TRBJ2-2,TRBV18,ASSPLDTNTGELF
TRBJ2-3,TRBV7-2,ASRFPGGSTDTQY
TRBJ1-3,TRBV5-1,ASSLTVSGGAITAGNTIY
TRBJ2-7,TRBV10-3,AISESEYEQY
TRBJ2-1,TRBV5-4,ASSLDTGEQF
TRBJ2-5,TRBV28,ASSLQGYQETQY
TRBJ2-1,TRBV27,ASCPGPVRNEQF
TRBJ2-2,TRBV19,ASSIDRTQNTGELF
TRBJ1-2,TRBV5-1,ASSSLGGPNYGYT
TRBJ1-3,TRBV7-6,ASSLASRANTIY
TRBJ2-1,TRBV10-3,AISDHRGRQF
TRBJ2-3,TRBV2,ASSERTDTQY
TRBJ2-1,TRBV15,ATSRVLDISYNEQF
TRBJ1-1,TRBV11-2,ASSTRAGTNTEAF
TRBJ2-2,TRBV7-3,ASSSNTGELF
TRBJ2-7,TRBV9,ASSKEAIGPAEQY
TRBJ2-1,TRBV7-2,ASSLGTSAYNEQF
TRBJ2-2,TRBV6-1,ASEGQVGGELF
TRBJ2-1,TRBV9,ASNRRASGNEQF
TRBJ2-7,TRBV27,ASSLYGRAREQY
TRBJ2-6,TRBV7-6,ASSLVAGRAFGANVLT
TRBJ1-4,TRBV5-5,ASQEGFKGEKLF
TRBJ2-5,TRBV18,ASSPPGLAGGETQY
TRBJ2-1,TRBV19,ASSMRRGGNEQF
TRBJ2-7,TRBV28,ASSLGQAPYEQY
TRBJ1-2,TRBV15,ATSRDRVGSRAYGYT
TRBJ2-3,TRBV19,ASSIIPSGLSDTQY
TRBJ2-6,TRBV7-8,ASSLELNSGANVLT
TRBJ1-1,TRBV5-4,ASSGSMTGRQTGTEAF
TRBJ2-1,TRBV4-2,ASSRQSGGNEQF
TRBJ1-3,TRBV9,ASSVGDSSGNTIY
TRBJ2-1,TRBV14,ASSQGWSARLRNEQF
TRBJ1-5,TRBV27,ASSPGTDSNQPQH
TRBJ2-7,TRBV9,ASSVGDTPYEQY
TRBJ2-1,TRBV11-2,ASSFGTTYSYNEQF
TRBJ2-1,TRBV7-2,ASRGGLTASSYNEQF
TRBJ2-2,TRBV6-6,ASSTGGPSGELF
TRBJ1-4,TRBV30,AWSARDGSNEKLF
TRBJ1-4,TRBV4-1,ASRLLQGQGGEKLF
TRBJ1-3,TRBV7-9,ASSFIISGNTIY
TRBJ2-3,TRBV7-2,ASSLMLTDTQY
TRBJ2-1,TRBV4-1,ASSLRQGSNEQF
TRBJ1-1,TRBV25-1,ASSDPQRGNTEAF
TRBJ2-6,TRBV2,ASRETTGSGANVLT
TRBJ2-1,TRBV11-3,ASSLGDYNEQF
TRBJ1-2,TRBV5-1,ASSLSADLGYT
TRBJ2-7,TRBV14,ASSQDLGGRYEQY
TRBJ2-7,TRBV19,ASKGHRGGREQY
TRBJ2-7,TRBV10-3,AISGEGAGGRYEQY
TRBJ2-3,TRBV28,ASSLFAGTSTDTQY
TRBJ2-5,TRBV30,AWRGRQTQY
TRBJ2-3,TRBV10-3,AITAVSGTQY
TRBJ2-1,TRBV7-9,ASSPGPQGTYNEQF